One and the same sample provided the 14 T cell receptor beta chains below, sequenced in a study of tumor-infiltrating lymphocytes in oesophageal squamous cell carcinoma (dated by TCRdb to 2016 to 2018). The library was prepared using PCR. Sequencing used an Illumina HiSeq 2000. TCRdb handled the public reads itself, with Q25 trimming in fastp and clone calling in MiXCR, and kept productive beta chains. All rows with the same CDR3 protein become a single entry with the most common DNA and genes. Across this sample there are some 16,000 distinct CDR3 sequences, with 50% seen only once. 23% of the sample goes to the ten largest clones. The material sequenced was esophageal tumor tissue. The origin of the receptors is a male donor with esophageal squamous cell carcinoma.

This clonotype was observed at least ten times. This sequence joins TRBV27 and TRBJ2-3; a weak D match, TRBD1 (6 bases). The V end lost 3 bases, the J end lost 0 bases, and 22 bases lay between the germline ends. The length of the CDR3 is 19 residues. Germline CDR1 and CDR2: MNHEY and SMNVEV (reference sequence). Written as DNA, the CDR3 is TGTGCCAGCAGTTTGCGACAGGACACCATCATTAAAAGCACAGATACGCAGTATTTT. Its protein product is CASSLRQDTIIKSTDTQYF.

The chain links TRBV6-1 to TRBJ2-3, with TRBD2 matching over 11 bases. The CDR3 consists of 17 residues. Germline CDR1 is MNHNS and CDR2 is SASEGT. V shed 2 bases and J 2 bases; nucleotides not matched to a gene: 6. The CDR3 region has the DNA TGTGCCAGCAGTGAACCGGGGACTAGCGGCAACACAGATACGCAGTATTTT. It is translated as CASSEPGTSGNTDTQYF.

This clonotype was found a few times. The junction departs from the called germline gene at one end, perhaps through a read error. The chain is built from TRBV7-6 and TRBJ2-2, with 8 bases matching TRBD2. Germline CDR1 and CDR2: SGHVS and FNYEAQ. CDR3 length equals 14 residues. The CDR3 DNA reads as TGTGCTAGCAGCGAACGGGGGGGTGCCGGGGAGCTGTTTTTT. Its translation is CASSERGGAGELFF.

This sequence joins TRBV11-2 and TRBJ1-3; D is undetermined. The germline gives CDR1 SGHAT, CDR2 FQNNGV. This CDR3 comprises 15 residues. V lost 7 bases to trimming and J lost 0 bases, with 13 bases between them. CDR3 in DNA: TGTGCCAGCACCTATCTTGAGAGCTCTGGAAACACCATATATTTT. Encoded protein: CASTYLESSGNTIYF. Looking up the rest from reference TRBV11-2 and TRBJ1-3 gives the full variable domain: EAGVAQSPRYKIIEKRQSVAFWCNPISGHATLYWYQQILGQGPKLLIQFQNNGVVDDSQLPKDRFSAERLKGVDSTLKIQPAKLEDSAVYLCASTYLESSGNTIYFGEGSWLTVV.

This clonotype came up a few times. The chain employs TRBV5-4 and TRBJ2-5; TRBD2 aligns across 10 bases. The J call is doubtful: the DNA matches TRBJ2-7 better. The CDR3 has 14 amino acids. Germline V gene data show CDR1 as SGHNT and CDR2 as YYREEE (reference sequence). CDR3 residues: CASSPGLASYEQYF. The CDR3 DNA is TGTGCCAGCAGCCCGGGACTAGCGAGCTACGAGCAGTACTTC.

The gene calls are TRBV7-6 and TRBJ2-3; the D is unclear. The J call may be wrong; the DNA end is better matched by TRBJ2-7. Germline V CDR1 and CDR2: SGHVS, FNYEAQ. CDR3 length: 12 amino acids. Written as DNA, the CDR3 is TGTGCCAGCAGCTTAGCGTCGGGCGAGCAGTACTTC. Protein: CASSLASGEQYF.

Regarding this clonotype: This sequence may be a read error, since a much larger clone differs from it by one base. This sequence joins TRBV28 and TRBJ1-2; D ambiguous. Germline CDR1 and CDR2: MDHEN and SYDVKM. The CDR3 has 14 residues. The CDR3 loop is CASSSDGRVLGYNF. The DNA for the CDR3 is TGTGCCAGCAGTTCCGACGGCCGAGTCTTGGGCTACAACTTC.

V and J are TRBV12-3 or TRBV12-4 and TRBJ2-4; no clear D. The length of the CDR3 is 14 residues. The V and J ends lost 6 bases and 11 bases respectively, with 20 bases between them. This CDR3 reads CASSPDRKVVVQYF. The CDR3 region has the DNA TGTGCCAGCAGCCCAGATCGTAAGGTGGTCGTTCAGTACTTC.

Here the CDR3 reads CASSLVQGTSRVVSYNEQFF. CDR3 nucleotide sequence: TGTGCCAGCAGCTTAGTACAAGGGACTAGCAGGGTAGTGTCCTACAATGAGCAGTTCTTC. This chain joins TRBV7-6 and TRBJ2-1; 9 bases line up with TRBD2. The CDR3 length is 20 residues. Germline V gene data show CDR1 as SGHVS and CDR2 as FNYEAQ. With V trimmed by 1 base and J by 1 base, 14 bases remained unmatched.

V is TRBV6-6 and J is TRBJ2-1; D might be TRBD2 (6 bases). CDR3 length: 12 amino acids. Looked up from germline, CDR1 is MNHNY and CDR2 is SVGAGI (reference sequence). Trimming stripped 6 bases from V and 8 bases from J, with 11 bases between. The CDR3 spells CASSPRGYEQFF. The CDR3 DNA follows: TGTGCCAGCAGCCCCCGGGGGTATGAGCAGTTCTTC.

This clonotype was detected only a few times. Because the CDR3 is missing its conserved closing phenylalanine or tryptophan, this is likely a read error. The limits of the CDR3 on the DNA are not certain, so only TCRdb's listed CDR3 is given. V gene TRBV7-9 combines with J gene TRBJ2-5; the listed D gene, TRBD1, was not tested against the DNA. Including both end residues, the CDR3 is 14 amino acids long. In germline, CDR1 is SEHNR, CDR2 FQNEAQ (reference sequence). The CDR3 here is CASSTGVGGYTFGS.

The V gene is TRBV7-2, the J gene TRBJ2-4; D uncertain. The J call could be wrong; TRBJ2-1 is a better fit for the DNA end. CDR1 SGHTA and CDR2 FQGNSA come from the germline V gene. There are 14 residues in the CDR3. CDR3 DNA sequence: TGTGCCAGCAGCTTAGTGCTTCTATACAATGAGCAGTTCTTC. It yields the protein CASSLVLLYNEQFF.

The chain employs TRBV7-2 and TRBJ2-1; TRBD1 agrees at 7 bases. Gene TRBJ2-7 matches the end of the DNA better, so the J call may be wrong. Germline CDR1 reads SGHTA; CDR2 reads FQGNSA. The length of the CDR3 is 12 residues. CDR3 coding DNA: TGTGCCAGCAGCTCGACAGGGTACGAGCAGTACTTC. It encodes CASSSTGYEQYF.

This clonotype has just one count. The gene calls are TRBV7-6 and TRBJ1-1; D gene uncertain. Trimming shortened V by 2 bases and J by 2 bases, and 6 bases separated the two germline ends. Germline values: CDR1 SGHVS, CDR2 FNYEAQ. The CDR3 extends over 13 amino acids. The CDR3 protein is CASSLQVNTEAFF. The CDR3 coding sequence is TGTGCCAGCAGCTTACAGGTAAACACTGAAGCTTTCTTT.